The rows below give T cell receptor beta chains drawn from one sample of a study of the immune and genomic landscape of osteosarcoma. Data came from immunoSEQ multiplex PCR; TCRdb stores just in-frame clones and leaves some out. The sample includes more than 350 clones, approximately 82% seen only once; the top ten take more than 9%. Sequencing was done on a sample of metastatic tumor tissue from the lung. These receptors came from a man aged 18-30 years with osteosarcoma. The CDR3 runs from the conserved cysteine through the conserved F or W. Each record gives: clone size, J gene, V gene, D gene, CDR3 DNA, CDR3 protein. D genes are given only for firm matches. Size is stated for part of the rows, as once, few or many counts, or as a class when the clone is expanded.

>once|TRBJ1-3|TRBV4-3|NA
TGCGCCAGCAGCCAAGAACCTCCCCAGGGGAGCTCTGGAAACACCATATATTTT
CASSQEPPQGSSGNTIYF
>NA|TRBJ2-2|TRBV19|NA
TGTGCCAGTAATCGAAGAGGGTCGAGGCCGAACACCGGGGAGCTGTTTTTT
CASNRRGSRPNTGELFF
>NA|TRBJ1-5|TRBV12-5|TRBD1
TGTGCTAGTGGTGAGGGACAGGGGGGAGGGTTAAATCAGCCCCAGCATTTT
CASGEGQGGGLNQPQHF
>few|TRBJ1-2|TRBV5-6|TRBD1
TGTGCCAGCAGCCCGGACAGGCCCTATGGCTACACCTTC
CASSPDRPYGYTF
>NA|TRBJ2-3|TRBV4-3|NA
TGCGCCAGCAGCCAAGATTTCGGTAGAGCAGATACGCAGTATTTT
CASSQDFGRADTQYF
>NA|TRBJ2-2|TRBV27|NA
TGTGCCAGCAGTTTATCGGCTAGTCAACGCGCCGGGGAGCTGTTTTTT
CASSLSASQRAGELFF
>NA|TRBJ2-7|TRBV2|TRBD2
TGTGCCAGCAGTGAAAAAGGTGGGAGGGGCTCCTACGAGCAGTACTTC
CASSEKGGRGSYEQYF
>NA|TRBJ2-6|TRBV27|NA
TGTGCCAGCAGTTTGAGGGATCCTGGGGCCAACGTCCTGACTTTC
CASSLRDPGANVLTF
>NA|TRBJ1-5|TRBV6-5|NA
TGTGCCAGCAGTTACTCAGGGGGATCTCAGCCCCAGCATTTT
CASSYSGGSQPQHF
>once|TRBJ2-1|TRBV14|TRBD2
TGTGCCAGCAGCGGGACTAGCCTTTTCTATGAGCAGTTCTTC
CASSGTSLFYEQFF
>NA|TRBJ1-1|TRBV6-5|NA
TGTGCCAGCAGTTACAGGGGAGGTGAAGCTTTCTTT
CASSYRGGEAFF
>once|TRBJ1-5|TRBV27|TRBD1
TGTGCCAGCAGTTCGCGACAGGGTGGCAATCAGCCCCAGCATTTT
CASSSRQGGNQPQHF
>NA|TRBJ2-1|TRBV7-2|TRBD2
TGTGCCAGCAGCCTAGGACTAGCGGGAGGGAATGAGCAGTTCTTC
CASSLGLAGGNEQFF
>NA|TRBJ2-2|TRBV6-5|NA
TGTGCCAGCAGTTACTCGATGGGGGAGAACACCGGGGAGCTGTTTTTT
CASSYSMGENTGELFF
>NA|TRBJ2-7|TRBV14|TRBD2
TGTGCCAGCAGCCCCCTCGGCGGGGGACTCACCTACGAGCAGTACTTC
CASSPLGGGLTYEQYF
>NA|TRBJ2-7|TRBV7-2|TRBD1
TGTGCCAGCAGCAGGACAGGGCTCTACGAGCAGTACTTC
CASSRTGLYEQYF
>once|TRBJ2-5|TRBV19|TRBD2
TGTGCCAGTAGTATAGGGGGGGGCCAAGAGACCCAGTACTTC
CASSIGGGQETQYF
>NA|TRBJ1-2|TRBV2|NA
TGTGCCAGCAGTGAAAGTGAAAGCTATGGCTACACCTTC
CASSESESYGYTF
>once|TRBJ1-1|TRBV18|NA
TGTGCCAGCTCAATCAGCCAGCGCACTTGGGCTTTCTTT
CASSISQRTWAFF
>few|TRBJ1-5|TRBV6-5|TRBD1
TGTGCCAGCAGCTCAGAGGGGACAGGGGATCAGCCCCAGCATTTT
CASSSEGTGDQPQHF
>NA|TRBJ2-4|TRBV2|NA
TGTGCCAGCAGTGAAGCGGTAGGGAACATTCAGTACTTC
CASSEAVGNIQYF
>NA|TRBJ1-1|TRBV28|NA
TGTGCCAGCAGTCCTGCGTGGGGCCGCGAAGCTTTCTTT
CASSPAWGREAFF
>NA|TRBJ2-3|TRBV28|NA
TGTGCCAGCAGTCCAGGTGGGGTAGCGGATACGCAGTATTTT
CASSPGGVADTQYF
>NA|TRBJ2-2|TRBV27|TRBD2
TGTGCCAGCAGGACGTCTCGCCGGGACTACAACATACCCTCCACCGGGGAGCTGTTTTTT
CASRTSRRDYNIPSTGELFF
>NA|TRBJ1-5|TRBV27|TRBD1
TGTGCCAGCAGTTTGGAATGGACAGGGAATCAGCCCCAGCATTTT
CASSLEWTGNQPQHF
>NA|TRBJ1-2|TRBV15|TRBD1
TGTGCCACCAGCTGGGGAGGGGGCAGTGGCTACACCTTC
CATSWGGGSGYTF
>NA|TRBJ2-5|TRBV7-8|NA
TGTGCGACGAGGGGAAATCAAGAGACCCAGTACTTC
CATRGNQETQYF
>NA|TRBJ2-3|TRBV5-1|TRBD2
TGCGCCAGCAGCTCCGGAACTAGCGGGGGAGTCTCTCAGGGTACGCAGTATTTT
CASSSGTSGGVSQGTQYF
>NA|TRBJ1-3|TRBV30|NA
TGTGCCTGGAGTCCTTCCGGAAACACCATATATTTT
CAWSPSGNTIYF
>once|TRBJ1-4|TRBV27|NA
TGTGCCAGCAGCTTTACTTCTCCGGGACGTTTAGATGTAGAAAAACTGTTTTTT
CASSFTSPGRLDVEKLFF
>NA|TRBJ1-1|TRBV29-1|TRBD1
TGCAGCGTTGATCAGGCAGGGGGTCCGACTGAAGCTTTCTTT
CSVDQAGGPTEAFF
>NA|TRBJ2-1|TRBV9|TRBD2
TGTGCCAGCAGCGTAGCTGGTCAGCGGGGGTACAATGAGCAGTTCTTC
CASSVAGQRGYNEQFF
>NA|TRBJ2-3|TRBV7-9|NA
TGTGCCAGCAGCGGCCGGGGCTCTAGCACAGATACGCAGTATTTT
CASSGRGSSTDTQYF
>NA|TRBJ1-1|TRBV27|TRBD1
TGTGCCAGTTGGGAACAGGGGGCTGTGAACACTGAAGCTTTCTTT
CASWEQGAVNTEAFF
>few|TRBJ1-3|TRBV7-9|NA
TGTGCCAGCAGCCGGGGTGAGGGAAACACCATATATTTT
CASSRGEGNTIYF
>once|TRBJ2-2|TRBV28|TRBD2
TGTGCCAGCAGTCTCGGACTAGCTTCCGGGGAGCTGTTTTTT
CASSLGLASGELFF
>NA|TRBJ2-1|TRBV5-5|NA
TGTGCCAGCAGCTTTGAGTCTAAGCAGTTCTTC
CASSFESKQFF
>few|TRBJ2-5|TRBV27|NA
TGTGCCAGCAGTGTCCAGGGCTACCAAGAGACCCAGTACTTC
CASSVQGYQETQYF
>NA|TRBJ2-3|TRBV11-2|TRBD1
TGTGCCAGCAGCTTAGTGGGGACCGGGACAGGTAACACAGATACGCAGTATTTT
CASSLVGTGTGNTDTQYF
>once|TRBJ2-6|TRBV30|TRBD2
TGTGCCTGGAGTAAACTAGCGGGAGGTTACGGGGCCAACGTCCTGACTTTC
CAWSKLAGGYGANVLTF
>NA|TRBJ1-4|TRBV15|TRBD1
TGTGCCACCAGCACGATAGACAGGGCGACTAATGAAAAACTGTTTTTT
CATSTIDRATNEKLFF
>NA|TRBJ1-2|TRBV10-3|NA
TGTGCCAGCACCCTGAGAGGGGGGGCGTTGACTGGCTACACCTTC
CASTLRGGALTGYTF
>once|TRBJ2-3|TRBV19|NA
TGTGCCAGTAGTAGGGGGGAACGCACAGATACGCAGTATTTT
CASSRGERTDTQYF
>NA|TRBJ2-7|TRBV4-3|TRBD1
TGCGCCAGCAGCCAGGGGACAGGGGGGAAGCAGTACTTC
CASSQGTGGKQYF